This is a list of T cell receptor beta chains from one sample in a study of siplizumab effects on memory and regulatory T cells. Profiled with immunoSEQ multiplex PCR; TCRdb holds only in-frame clones, not every one. Altogether around 100,000 clones are present, approximately 94% being singletons, with the ten largest covering roughly 0.61%. Sequencing input: Tregs sorted from blood. The receptors were gathered from a human donor in good health. CDR3s leave out the opening cysteine and the closing phenylalanine or tryptophan. The order of the fields is J gene, V gene, CDR3 length, CDR3 protein.

TRBJ1-5	TRBV28	14	ASSSGTGGRGQPQH
TRBJ1-6	TRBV10-3	13	AISEPTGGVSPLH
TRBJ1-1	TRBV2	11	ASSVVEGTEAF
TRBJ2-2	TRBV5-4	10	ASSFGGGELF
TRBJ2-3	TRBV6-4	13	ASSPTRGPPDTQY
TRBJ1-1	TRBV2	11	ASRGEGYTEAF
TRBJ2-3	TRBV5-1	11	ASSLLLTDTQY
TRBJ1-3	TRBV28	15	ASSSGGTGLLRNTIY
TRBJ2-7	TRBV27	11	ASRSRGTGEQY
TRBJ2-7	TRBV27	12	ASRRLDQTYEQY
TRBJ2-5	TRBV7-9	15	ASSPGLARILQETQY
TRBJ2-3	TRBV4-1	14	ASSLPGRGRTDTQY
TRBJ1-1	TRBV30	11	AWRTRGDTEAF
TRBJ2-5	TRBV5-1	12	ASSPGQGRETQY
TRBJ2-7	TRBV28	10	ASSTRIYEQY
TRBJ1-4	TRBV19	12	ASSPRWGNEKLF
TRBJ2-6	TRBV5-6	13	ASSLQVSGANVLT
TRBJ2-7	TRBV11-2	11	ASSSTNTYEQY
TRBJ2-3	TRBV28	14	ASSLGIRQLTDTQY
TRBJ2-1	TRBV29-1	14	STQSPWRGGHNEQF
TRBJ1-1	TRBV18	10	ASSPSVTEAF
TRBJ1-5	TRBV14	11	ASSQEWGQPQH
TRBJ1-5	TRBV7-6	8	ASGDQPQH
TRBJ1-1	TRBV7-9	13	ASSTGVGRRTEAF
TRBJ1-2	TRBV6-1	11	ASNRGASYGYT
TRBJ1-1	TRBV18	11	ASSPGQSNEAF
TRBJ1-1	TRBV18	9	ASSLRTEAF
TRBJ2-1	TRBV7-2	11	ASSFSRPNEQF
TRBJ2-7	TRBV5-4	12	ASSRRRESYEQY
TRBJ2-2	TRBV18	15	ASSPIVDRGAAGELF
TRBJ2-1	TRBV4-2	10	ASSQDPGVGV
TRBJ2-5	TRBV10-3	11	AISWREEETQY
TRBJ2-6	TRBV10-3	16	AISESGLADSGANVLT
TRBJ1-2	TRBV5-6	12	ASSFHSRFYGYT
TRBJ2-7	TRBV5-1	12	ASSWEGQAYEQY
TRBJ1-4	TRBV19	15	ASSAGQGRGYNEKLF
TRBJ2-1	TRBV5-1	13	ASSSSGVSYNEQF
TRBJ2-1	TRBV29-1	12	SLIRDRGIGEQF
TRBJ1-2	TRBV6-5	14	ASSYQDGRSGRGYT
TRBJ2-5	TRBV10-2	14	ASSSRGLAGVETQY
TRBJ2-1	TRBV23-1	14	ASSQSASGIYNEQF
TRBJ2-1	TRBV30	10	AWSTMFGEQF
TRBJ1-2	TRBV15	9	ATSTYGNYT